Listed here are 10 T cell receptor beta chains from one sample, sequenced in a study of CD8 T cells in ankylosing spondylitis. Study results and caveats: Made up of about eight highly homologous variants, a TCR beta motif appeared characteristic of ankylosing spondylitis blood.

TCRdb ran MiXCR on the 5' RACE reads and lists one entry per CDR3 protein. This sample yields some 220,000 distinct CDR3 sequences, of which about 6.7% are seen a single time; over 12% belongs to the top ten. These receptors' targets are unknown. The sequenced sample consisted of blood, either unsorted or a sorted T cell fraction (not recorded which). These receptors were taken from a male donor with ankylosing spondylitis.

This clonotype was seen at least ten times. The chain employs TRBV20-1 and TRBJ1-2, with D possibly being TRBD1 (6 bases). CDR1 and CDR2 (germline): DFQATT, SNEGSKA (reference sequence). The CDR3 sequence is 14 residues long. Trimming left V 5 bases short and J 4 bases short, with 17 bases between. The CDR3 loop is CSAQQGSNFYGYTF. The CDR3 region has the DNA TGCAGTGCTCAACAGGGTAGCAACTTCTATGGCTACACCTTC.

This clonotype was counted at least ten times. The chain joins TRBV4-2 to TRBJ2-7; 7 nucleotides agree with TRBD1. This CDR3 is 15 amino acids long. From germline, CDR1 is LGHNA and CDR2 YNFKEQ. The ends lost 2 bases at V and 3 bases at J; junction bases unmatched: 7. CDR3 in DNA: TGTGCCAGCAGCCAACCTGGGGCAGGGGGCTACGAGCAGTACTTC. Its translation: CASSQPGAGGYEQYF.

In this sample, this clonotype turned up many times. The chain is built from TRBV7-2 and TRBJ1-1; D gene uncertain. CDR1 SGHTA and CDR2 FQGNSA come from the germline V gene. Between the trimmed V and J ends, which lost 5 bases and 1 base, there was a span of 14 bases. The CDR3 is 15 residues long. The CDR3 region has the DNA TGTGCCAGCAGCGCGAATAGGGTTCGGAACACTGAAGCTTTCTTT. Translating gives CASSANRVRNTEAFF.

This clonotype was picked up many times. This chain joins TRBV7-9 and TRBJ2-1, with 10 bases lining up with TRBD2. In germline, CDR1 is SEHNR, CDR2 FQNEAQ (reference sequence). V lost 7 bases to trimming and J lost 7 bases; unmatched junction nucleotides: 7. CDR3 length: 14 residues. CDR3 DNA sequence: TGTGCCAGCAAAGCAGCGGGAGGGAGGAATGAGCAGTTCTTC. This sequence encodes CASKAAGGRNEQFF.

This clonotype was counted only a few times. V and J are TRBV6-5 and TRBJ1-2, with a tentative D call TRBD1 (6 bases). The CDR3 has 15 amino acids. From germline, CDR1 is MNHEY and CDR2 SVGAGI. V lost 3 bases, J lost 3 bases, and 14 bases lay in between. DNA of the CDR3: TGTGCCAGCAGTTATAGGGGGGGGGCCCACTATGGCTACACCTTC. It encodes CASSYRGGAHYGYTF.

This clonotype was observed at least ten times. The chain uses TRBV7-8 and TRBJ2-4, with 12 positions matching TRBD2. The CDR3 runs to 18 residues. Germline trimming cut 3 bases from V and 0 bases from J; bases unmatched to any gene: 6. Germline values: CDR1 SGHVS, CDR2 FQNEAQ. The CDR3 here is CASSLRLAGELAKNIQYF. The CDR3, as DNA: TGTGCCAGCAGCTTGAGACTAGCGGGGGAGCTAGCCAAAAACATTCAGTACTTC.

This clonotype has ten or more counts. The CDR3 DNA is TGCGCCAGCAGTGAGTCGGGTAGCGGCACAGATACGCAGTATTTT. Protein: CASSESGSGTDTQYF. The rearrangement uses TRBV10-2 and TRBJ2-3; D is possibly TRBD2 (5 bases). CDR3 length equals 15 residues. Per the germline V gene, CDR1 is WSHSY and CDR2 is SAAADI. V lost 0 bases and J 1 base, leaving 8 bases between the germline ends.

This clonotype was found many times. The DNA of the CDR3 is TGTGCCACCAGGGACAGGGGGCGGAACACCATATATTTT. As protein: CATRDRGRNTIYF. This chain links TRBV27 with TRBJ1-3, with 12 nucleotides matching TRBD1. CDR1 and CDR2 (germline): MNHEY, SMNVEV (reference sequence). V shed 10 bases and J 7 bases; nucleotides not matched to a gene: 5. The CDR3 covers 13 residues.

This clonotype was seen repeatedly, ten times or more. The rearrangement links TRBV6-2 or TRBV6-3 to TRBJ2-6; 7 bases align to TRBD1. Unmatched junction bases numbered 5, after V lost 5 bases and J lost 7 bases. The CDR3 extends over 14 amino acids. Per germline, CDR1 MNHEY and CDR2 SVGEGT. Here the CDR3 reads CASSNRGHANVLTF. In nucleotides, the CDR3 is TGTGCCAGCAGTAACAGGGGCCACGCCAACGTCCTGACTTTC.

There are a few counts of this clonotype. V and J are TRBV27 and TRBJ2-7, with TRBD2 matching over 8 bases. The V gene's germline CDR1 is MNHEY and CDR2 SMNVEV (reference sequence). V trimming: 4 bases; J trimming: 0 bases; junction bases outside the gene matches: 17. The CDR3 contains 19 residues. The CDR3 coding sequence is TGTGCCAGCAGTTCCATCAGGGGAGCGGGGGCCTGGAGCTCCTACGAGCAGTACTTC. This translates into CASSSIRGAGAWSSYEQYF.